A selection of T cell receptor beta chains follows, all from one sample in a study of OX40 agonist ivuxolimab in advanced cancers. Profiling relied on immunoSEQ multiplex PCR, and the TCRdb table lists in-frame clones only, not all of them. Of roughly 60,000 clones in the sample, about 82% were seen once. The input for sequencing was CD4+ or CD8+ T cells sorted from blood, taken in a trial of the OX40 agonist ivuxolimab. The receptors were sampled from an adult with an advanced solid tumor such as melanoma, head and neck, liver or kidney cancer. CDR3s include the opening cysteine and the closing phenylalanine or tryptophan. The D gene is left open where the match is weak. Clone size is not always given. Where it is, it says once, few, many or a class for expanded clones.

d_call clone_size j_call v_call cdr3_aa cdr3_nt
- - TRBJ2-7 TRBV7-3 CASSLSQGPTYEQYF TGTGCCAGCAGCTTATCCCAGGGGCCTACCTACGAGCAGTACTTC
TRBD2 - TRBJ2-3 TRBV4-2 CASSQQRGGPNTQYF TGTGCCAGCAGCCAACAGCGGGGGGGCCCGAATACGCAGTATTTT
- - TRBJ2-7 TRBV7-2 CASSSRGLGGSSYEQYF TGTGCCAGCAGCTCCCGGGGGCTAGGGGGCTCCTCCTACGAGCAGTACTTC
TRBD1 - TRBJ1-3 TRBV7-2 CASSGGQGRGTIYF TGTGCCAGCAGCGGGGGACAGGGCCGCGGCACCATATATTTT
- - TRBJ1-1 TRBV27 CASSSQAPGTEAFF TGTGCCAGCAGTTCCCAGGCCCCGGGGACTGAAGCTTTCTTT
TRBD2 - TRBJ2-2 TRBV9 CASSPGGLASTGELFF TGTGCCAGCAGCCCAGGGGGACTAGCTTCCACCGGGGAGCTGTTTTTT
- - TRBJ1-6 TRBV5-6 CASSGGTVGNSPLHF TGTGCCAGCAGCGGTGGGACGGTAGGAAATTCACCCCTCCACTTT
- - TRBJ1-2 TRBV19 CASNKRGEGNYGYTF TGTGCCAGTAACAAGCGGGGCGAAGGGAACTATGGCTACACCTTC
TRBD1 - TRBJ2-5 TRBV27 CASSPGQGGTQYF TGTGCCAGCAGTCCGGGACAGGGGGGGACCCAGTACTTC
TRBD1 few TRBJ1-3 TRBV18 CASSPLAQGGSGNTIYF TGTGCCAGCTCACCCCTTGCACAGGGGGGCTCTGGAAACACCATATATTTT
- - TRBJ1-2 TRBV19 CASSSQALYGYTF TGTGCCAGTAGTAGCCAGGCCCTTTATGGCTACACCTTC
- - TRBJ1-5 TRBV19 CASSRKISSNQPQHF TGTGCCAGTAGTCGTAAGATATCCAGCAATCAGCCCCAGCATTTT
- once TRBJ2-3 TRBV27 CASKAKGSSDTQYF TGTGCCAGCAAAGCCAAGGGCAGCTCAGATACGCAGTATTTT
- - TRBJ2-7 TRBV18 CASSPIRGAHEQYF TGTGCCAGCTCACCAATTCGGGGGGCGCACGAGCAGTACTTC
- - TRBJ2-7 TRBV5-1 CASRGGPFYEQYF TGCGCCAGCCGAGGGGGTCCCTTTTACGAGCAGTACTTC
TRBD2 - TRBJ2-7 TRBV7-3 CASSPTSGSYEQYF TGTGCCAGCAGCCCCACTAGCGGATCCTACGAGCAGTACTTC
- - TRBJ1-4 TRBV23-1 CASSPGLRQLNEKLFF TGCGCCAGCAGTCCGGGTTTACGACAGCTAAATGAAAAACTGTTTTTT
- - TRBJ1-6 TRBV28 CASSWGRQGDSPLHF TGTGCCAGCAGTTGGGGACGGCAAGGTGATTCACCCCTCCACTTT
- - TRBJ2-2 TRBV5-6 CASSPRRGVTGELFF TGTGCCAGCAGCCCCCGTAGAGGGGTCACCGGGGAGCTGTTTTTT
- - TRBJ2-2 TRBV7-3 CASSSQQAPNGELFF TGTGCCAGCAGCTCTCAACAGGCGCCCAACGGGGAGCTGTTTTTT
TRBD2 - TRBJ2-5 TRBV19 CASSPNSAGGTQYF TGTGCCAGTAGTCCCAATAGTGCGGGGGGGACCCAGTACTTC
TRBD1 - TRBJ2-5 TRBV2 CASSRDSQETQYF TGTGCCAGCAGTCGGGACAGTCAAGAGACCCAGTACTTC
TRBD2 - TRBJ2-2 TRBV28 CASSLMAGDLNTGELFF TGTGCCAGCAGTTTAATGGCGGGGGACCTCAACACCGGGGAGCTGTTTTTT
- - TRBJ2-2 TRBV5-1 CASSPFGGDNTGELFF TGCGCCAGCAGCCCCTTCGGGGGAGACAACACCGGGGAGCTGTTTTTT
- once TRBJ2-3 TRBV6-5 CASSYGGASTDTQYF TGTGCCAGCAGTTACGGGGGGGCTAGCACAGATACGCAGTATTTT
TRBD1 - TRBJ1-6 TRBV9 CASSGGQGAYNSPLHF TGTGCCAGCAGCGGGGGACAGGGGGCCTATAATTCACCCCTCCACTTT
- once TRBJ2-7 TRBV28 CASSNPTPYEQYF TGTGCCAGCAGTAACCCGACCCCCTACGAGCAGTACTTC
TRBD1 once TRBJ1-2 TRBV5-1 CASSSTGTGIGYTF TGCGCCAGCAGCTCCACCGGGACAGGGATTGGCTACACCTTC
- - TRBJ2-1 TRBV9 CASSGLRSDSNEQFF TGTGCCAGCAGCGGACTTAGAAGCGACAGTAATGAGCAGTTCTTC
- once TRBJ1-1 TRBV19 CASSTVHSEEAFF TGTGCCAGTAGTACCGTTCACAGCGAAGAAGCTTTCTTT
TRBD1 - TRBJ1-5 TRBV19 CASSTGTGDSNQPQHF TGTGCCAGTAGTACGGGGACAGGGGATAGCAATCAGCCCCAGCATTTT
- - TRBJ1-1 TRBV7-2 CASSLAHSTREAFF TGTGCCAGCAGCTTAGCCCACAGTACGAGAGAAGCTTTCTTT
TRBD2 - TRBJ2-5 TRBV30 CATSGGARETQYF TGTGCCACTAGCGGGGGGGCGAGGGAGACCCAGTACTTC
- once TRBJ1-1 TRBV28 CASSLGRGDTEAFF TGTGCCAGCAGTCTGGGTCGGGGCGACACTGAAGCTTTCTTT
- - TRBJ2-5 TRBV4-1 CASSHRPRGVKETQYF TGCGCCAGCAGCCACAGACCACGGGGCGTAAAGGAGACCCAGTACTTC
- - TRBJ2-1 TRBV7-2 CASSLRGGSGFYGEQFF TGTGCCAGCAGCTTGAGGGGGGGAAGTGGGTTCTACGGTGAGCAGTTCTTC
- - TRBJ1-5 TRBV7-9 CASSSTRGGSSNQPQHF TGTGCCAGCAGCTCCACGCGGGGAGGGAGCAGCAATCAGCCCCAGCATTTT
- - TRBJ2-7 TRBV10-3 CAISERGSYEQYF TGTGCCATCAGTGAGAGGGGTTCCTACGAGCAGTACTTC
TRBD1 - TRBJ1-5 TRBV19 CASSIGGGGGDQPQHF TGTGCCAGTAGTATAGGGGGAGGAGGGGGCGATCAGCCCCAGCATTTT
- once TRBJ1-1 TRBV7-3 CASSSNMALSTEAFF TGTGCCAGCAGCTCTAATATGGCCTTAAGCACTGAAGCTTTCTTT
TRBD2 - TRBJ2-3 TRBV5-6 CASNKVIGGAKATDTQYF TGTGCCAGCAACAAAGTGATCGGGGGGGCAAAGGCCACAGATACGCAGTATTTT
- - TRBJ1-1 TRBV4-2 CASSQEGYMNTEAFF TGTGCCAGCAGCCAAGAAGGGTACATGAACACTGAAGCTTTCTTT
- - TRBJ2-5 TRBV5-1 CASSDRTPQYF TGCGCCAGCAGCGACCGCACGCCCCAGTACTTC
- - TRBJ2-3 TRBV7-2 CASSSGGTDTQYF TGTGCCAGCAGCTCAGGGGGGACAGATACGCAGTATTTT
- - TRBJ1-6 TRBV28 CASSTGSYNSPLHF TGTGCCAGCTCAACTGGCTCCTATAATTCACCCCTCCACTTT
TRBD2 - TRBJ2-7 TRBV6-4 CASRRTSRSLSSYEQYF TGTGCCAGCAGACGGACTAGCCGTAGCCTTAGCTCCTACGAGCAGTACTTC
- - TRBJ1-1 TRBV10-3 CAISESWGAPIGGVTDTEAFF TGTGCCATCAGTGAGTCGTGGGGGGCGCCCATTGGAGGTGTGACCGACACTGAAGCTTTCTTT
- - TRBJ1-2 TRBV28 CASTERAAYGYTF TGTGCCAGCACCGAACGGGCAGCCTATGGCTACACCTTC
- once TRBJ2-6 TRBV11-3 CASSYTGTPGSGANVLTF TGTGCCAGCAGCTACACCGGGACACCGGGCTCTGGGGCCAACGTCCTGACTTTC
- - TRBJ1-4 TRBV6-5 CASSPQENEKLFF TGTGCCAGCAGTCCCCAGGAAAATGAAAAACTGTTTTTT
- - TRBJ1-4 TRBV2 CASSGGVYEKLFF TGTGCCAGCAGTGGGGGGGTCTATGAAAAACTGTTTTTT
- - TRBJ2-3 TRBV28 CASSLGHSTDTQYF TGTGCCAGCAGTTTGGGACATAGCACAGATACGCAGTATTTT
- once TRBJ2-3 TRBV21-1 CASSKETGRDTQYF TGTGCCAGCAGCAAAGAAACGGGCAGGGATACGCAGTATTTT
- - TRBJ1-2 TRBV29-1 CSVEAGGYGYTF TGCAGCGTTGAAGCCGGGGGCTATGGCTACACCTTC
- - TRBJ2-3 TRBV7-2 CASSLFGLDTQYF TGTGCCAGCAGCTTATTTGGGCTTGATACGCAGTATTTT
TRBD1 - TRBJ2-3 TRBV25-1 CASSSGTGGWRTDTQYF TGTGCCAGCAGTTCCGGGACAGGGGGCTGGAGAACAGATACGCAGTATTTT
- - TRBJ2-7 TRBV6-5 CASSYSSQGRSYEQYF TGTGCCAGCAGTTACTCGAGCCAGGGACGTAGCTACGAGCAGTACTTC
TRBD2 few TRBJ2-1 TRBV6-5 CASRLGLGGGNEQFF TGTGCCAGCAGACTTGGACTCGGCGGGGGGAATGAGCAGTTCTTC
- few TRBJ1-2 TRBV28 CAIDSSYGYTF TGTGCCATCGACAGTTCCTATGGCTACACCTTC
TRBD2 - TRBJ2-5 TRBV19 CASSKGLAGGQETQYF TGTGCCAGTAGTAAGGGACTAGCGGGGGGGCAAGAGACCCAGTACTTC